This is a list of T cell receptor beta chains from one sample in a study of blood T cell repertoires in COVID-19. Clones were sequenced by immunoSEQ multiplex PCR, and TCRdb holds only the in-frame ones, with some missing. The table has fewer than 200,000 clones, about nine tenths seen once; the top ten hold 3.5% to 4%. The sample consisted of peripheral blood. The receptor set was obtained from a woman aged 60 to 75 who had recovered from COVID-19. Both conserved end residues are part of each CDR3. A D gene is named only where the DNA matches it firmly. Where a row states a size, it is once, few, many or the class of an expanded clone; other rows omit it.

abundance,d_gene,v_gene,j_gene,CDR3aa
few,.,TRBV5-6,TRBJ1-1,CASSPSVDTEAFF
.,TRBD1,TRBV20-1,TRBJ1-5,CSASVTGGFQPQHF
.,TRBD1,TRBV4-2,TRBJ1-1,CASSPGAGGNRGTEAFF
.,.,TRBV2,TRBJ1-2,CASSETEHGYTF
.,TRBD2,TRBV5-1,TRBJ2-7,CASSYRTSGGPYEQYF
.,.,TRBV3-1/TRBV3-2,TRBJ2-7,CASSQGGVDMEYF
.,.,TRBV16,TRBJ1-1,CASSADRNTEAFF
.,.,TRBV28,TRBJ1-1,CASRATGNTEAFF
.,TRBD1,TRBV7-2,TRBJ1-2,CASSSPDRGPNYGYTF
.,TRBD2,TRBV19,TRBJ2-1,CASSMGGGTYNEQFF
.,.,TRBV6-5,TRBJ2-2,CASSYSAGVNTGELFF
once,.,TRBV28,TRBJ1-2,CASRTGTYGYTF
once,.,TRBV2,TRBJ2-3,CASSDELAHTQYF
.,TRBD2,TRBV4-2,TRBJ2-3,CASSQATSGGADTQYF
many,.,TRBV7-6,TRBJ2-3,CASGAQGYTDTQYF
.,.,TRBV28,TRBJ1-4,CASSLWAANEKLFF
.,TRBD1,TRBV7-9,TRBJ2-2,CASSLGQGVTGELFF
.,.,TRBV7-2,TRBJ2-7,CASSQTAPGYEQYF
few,.,TRBV19,TRBJ2-1,CASTTTEGSREQFF
.,TRBD1,TRBV3-1/TRBV3-2,TRBJ2-7,CASSQDRGLNWDEQYF
.,TRBD1,TRBV20-1,TRBJ2-7,CSALQGEQYF
.,.,TRBV18,TRBJ2-5,CASSRSARGETQYF
.,.,TRBV28,TRBJ1-2,CASSLKARGARGYTF
.,.,TRBV5-4,TRBJ1-6,CASSLAAGSSYNSPLHF
.,.,TRBV2,TRBJ1-3,CASSPDRTFSGNTIYF
.,.,TRBV5-1,TRBJ2-5,CASNNGETQYF
.,TRBD1,TRBV5-1,TRBJ1-4,CASSSGAGGAGPNEKLFF